Here is one T cell receptor (beta chain) with its context. Its antigen remains unknown. These data originate in a study of cytomegalovirus exposure and HLA in healthy donors. Study conclusions and caveats: Investigators reported 164 TCR beta chains as tied to cytomegalovirus. Using the classifier, cytomegalovirus status was reportedly diagnosed with high specificity and sensitivity.

Germline values: CDR1 MNHNS, CDR2 SASEGT. CDR3 length: 15 residues. Trimming took off 4 bases at V and 7 bases at J, with 17 bases between the two ends. Assay: immunoSEQ multiplex PCR; the TCRdb copy retains only in-frame clones and omits some. The table includes 150,000 to 160,000 clones, 85% to 90% detected once. The rearrangement uses TRBV6-1 and TRBJ1-5; D is ambiguous. Material: PBMCs. This sequence originates from a human donor in good health. CDR3 bases: TGTGCCAGCAGTGGGGCAGGTGGTGGATGGCAGCCCCAGCATTTT. Its protein product is CASSGAGGGWQPQHF.